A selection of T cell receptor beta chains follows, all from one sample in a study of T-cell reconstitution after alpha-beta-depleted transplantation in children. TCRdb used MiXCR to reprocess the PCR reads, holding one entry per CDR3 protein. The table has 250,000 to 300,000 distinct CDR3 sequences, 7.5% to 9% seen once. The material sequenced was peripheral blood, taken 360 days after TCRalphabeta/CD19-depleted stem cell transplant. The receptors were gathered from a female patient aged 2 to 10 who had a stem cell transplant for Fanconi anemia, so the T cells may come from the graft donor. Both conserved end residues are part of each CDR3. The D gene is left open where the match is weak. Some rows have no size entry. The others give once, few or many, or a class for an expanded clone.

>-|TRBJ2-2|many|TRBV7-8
CASSLAPTPKPGELFF
TGTGCCAGCAGCTTAGCCCCAACCCCCAAGCCCGGGGAGCTGTTTTTT
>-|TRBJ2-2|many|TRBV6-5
CASSYSVSGFGELFF
TGTGCCAGCAGTTACTCGGTATCGGGGTTCGGGGAGCTGTTTTTT
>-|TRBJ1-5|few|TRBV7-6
CASSLAAGARDQPQHF
TGTGCCAGCAGCTTAGCGGCAGGGGCGAGGGATCAGCCCCAGCATTTT
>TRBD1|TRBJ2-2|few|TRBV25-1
CASSDYDRGDTGELFF
TGTGCCAGCAGTGATTATGACAGGGGAGACACCGGGGAGCTGTTTTTT
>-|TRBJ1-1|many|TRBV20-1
CSARASMNTEAFF
TGCAGTGCCAGGGCCTCTATGAACACTGAAGCTTTCTTT
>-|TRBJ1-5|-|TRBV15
CATSIGYRGNQPQHF
TGTGCCACCAGCATCGGATACAGGGGCAATCAGCCCCAGCATTTT
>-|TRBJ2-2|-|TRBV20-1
CSARVPGGDGELFF
TGCAGTGCTAGAGTACCGGGGGGCGACGGGGAGCTGTTTTTT
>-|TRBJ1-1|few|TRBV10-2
CASSWGVRTEAFF
TGCGCCAGCTCATGGGGGGTCCGCACTGAAGCTTTCTTT
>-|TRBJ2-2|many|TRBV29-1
CSVATGVGTGELFF
TGCAGCGTAGCTACGGGGGTCGGTACCGGGGAGCTGTTTTTT
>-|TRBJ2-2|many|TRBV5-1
CASSPGTDTGELFF
TGCGCCAGCAGCCCCGGGACTGACACCGGGGAGCTGTTTTTT
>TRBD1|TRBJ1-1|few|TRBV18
CASSPLSTGTNTEAFF
TGTGCCAGCTCACCACTCTCGACAGGGACGAACACTGAAGCTTTCTTT
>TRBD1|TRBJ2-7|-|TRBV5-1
CASSWGLRDRSYEQYF
TGCGCCAGCAGCTGGGGCCTCCGGGACAGATCTTACGAGCAGTACTTC
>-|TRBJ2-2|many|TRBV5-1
CASSPGPPNTGELFF
TGCGCCAGCAGCCCGGGGCCTCCGAACACCGGGGAGCTGTTTTTT
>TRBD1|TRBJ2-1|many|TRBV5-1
CASSEGQGSYNEQFF
TGCGCCAGCAGCGAGGGACAGGGGTCCTACAATGAGCAGTTCTTC
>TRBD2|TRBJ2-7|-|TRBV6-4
CTFRPRLAGGPTNPYEQYF
TGTACCTTCAGACCTAGACTAGCGGGGGGCCCTACCAACCCCTACGAGCAGTACTTC
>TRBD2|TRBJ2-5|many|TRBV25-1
CASSEYILAGGETQYF
TGTGCCAGCAGTGAATATATATTAGCGGGGGGTGAGACCCAGTACTTC
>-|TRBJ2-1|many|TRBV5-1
CASSLRDTNEQFF
TGCGCCAGCAGCTTACGGGACACAAATGAGCAGTTCTTC
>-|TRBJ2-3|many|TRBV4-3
CASSQDSPGDEGDTQYF
TGCGCCAGCAGCCAAGATTCCCCAGGGGACGAGGGAGATACGCAGTATTTT
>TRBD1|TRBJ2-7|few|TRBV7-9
CASSLEGTGSYEQYF
TGTGCCAGCAGCTTAGAAGGGACAGGCTCCTACGAGCAGTACTTC
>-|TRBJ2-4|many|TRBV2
CASSEALEGIQYF
TGTGCCAGCAGTGAAGCGCTGGAAGGCATTCAGTACTTC
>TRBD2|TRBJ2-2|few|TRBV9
CASSVRRGGDTGELFF
TGTGCCAGCAGCGTACGGCGGGGGGGCGACACCGGGGAGCTGTTTTTT
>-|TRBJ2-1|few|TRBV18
CASSPGGTSWDEQFF
TGTGCCAGCTCACCTGGTGGCACTTCATGGGATGAGCAGTTCTTC
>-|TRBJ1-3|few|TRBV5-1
CASSLDETPSSGNTIYF
TGCGCCAGCAGCTTGGATGAGACACCGAGCTCTGGAAACACCATATATTTT
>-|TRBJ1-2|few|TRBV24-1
CATSDRNYGYTF
TGTGCCACCTCAGACAGAAACTATGGCTACACCTTC
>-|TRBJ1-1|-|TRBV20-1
CSAPGPLNTEAFF
TGCAGTGCTCCGGGACCGCTGAACACTGAAGCTTTCTTT
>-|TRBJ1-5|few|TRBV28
CASSLGSVNQPQHF
TGTGCCAGCAGTTTGGGGTCAGTCAATCAGCCCCAGCATTTT
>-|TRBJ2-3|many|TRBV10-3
CAIKGPADTQYF
TGTGCCATCAAGGGCCCGGCAGATACGCAGTATTTT
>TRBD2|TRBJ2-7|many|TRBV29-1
CSVEGGIPGLADYEQYF
TGCAGCGTTGAAGGGGGGATACCGGGACTAGCGGACTACGAGCAGTACTTC
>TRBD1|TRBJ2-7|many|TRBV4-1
CASSQVLTGGFEQYF
TGCGCCAGCAGCCAAGTTCTTACAGGGGGCTTCGAGCAGTACTTC
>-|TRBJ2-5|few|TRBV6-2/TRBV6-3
CASAVLGTQYF
TGTGCCAGCGCAGTCCTGGGGACCCAGTACTTC
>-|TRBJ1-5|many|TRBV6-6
CASSYQGGPQHF
TGTGCCAGCAGTTATCAAGGGGGGCCCCAGCATTTT
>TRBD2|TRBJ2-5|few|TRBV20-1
CSAGPLLAGGLQETQYF
TGCAGTGCTGGACCATTACTCGCGGGGGGGCTTCAAGAGACCCAGTACTTC
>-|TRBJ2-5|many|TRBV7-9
CASSVGGPRETQYF
TGTGCCAGCAGCGTAGGTGGGCCTAGAGAGACCCAGTACTTC
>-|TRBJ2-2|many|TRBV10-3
CAISESMGRNTGELFF
TGTGCCATCAGTGAGTCGATGGGCAGAAACACCGGGGAGCTGTTTTTT
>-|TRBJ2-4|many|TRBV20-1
CSARNLVKNIQYF
TGCAGTGCTAGAAATCTAGTCAAAAACATTCAGTACTTC
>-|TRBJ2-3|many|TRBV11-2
CASSLFQTSTDTQYF
TGTGCCAGCAGCTTATTCCAGACTAGCACAGATACGCAGTATTTT
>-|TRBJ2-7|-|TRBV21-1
CASRHTGSNYEQYF
TGTGCCAGCAGGCATACAGGAAGCAACTACGAGCAGTACTTC
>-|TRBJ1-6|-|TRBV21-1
CASSNGRRLNSPLHF
TGTGCCAGCAGCAATGGGAGGAGGCTTAATTCACCCCTCCACTTT
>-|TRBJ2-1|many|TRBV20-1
CSARVISNNEQFF
TGCAGTGCTAGAGTGATTAGCAACAATGAGCAGTTCTTC
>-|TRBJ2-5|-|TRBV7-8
CASIKYSQETQYF
TGTGCCAGCATCAAATACTCTCAAGAGACCCAGTACTTC
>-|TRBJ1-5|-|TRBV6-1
CASSAGGDNQPQHF
TGTGCCAGCAGCGCAGGAGGGGACAATCAGCCCCAGCATTTT
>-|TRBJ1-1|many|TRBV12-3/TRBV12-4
CASRPDTVSTEAFF
TGTGCCAGCAGACCGGACACCGTTTCCACTGAAGCTTTCTTT
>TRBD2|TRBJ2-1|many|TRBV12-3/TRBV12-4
CASSLFAGGVYNEQFF
TGTGCCAGCAGTTTATTTGCGGGAGGGGTCTACAATGAGCAGTTCTTC
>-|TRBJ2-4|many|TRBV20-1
CSARQGAKNIQYF
TGCAGTGCTAGACAGGGGGCCAAAAACATTCAGTACTTC
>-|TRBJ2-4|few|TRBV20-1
CSARVLGPDSKNIQYF
TGCAGTGCTAGGGTACTTGGGCCCGACTCAAAAAACATTCAGTACTTC
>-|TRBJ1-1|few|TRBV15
CATSQGTSREAFF
TGTGCCACCAGCCAGGGGACCTCGAGGGAAGCTTTCTTT
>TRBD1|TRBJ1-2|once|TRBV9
CASSVGGQGGYGYTF
TGTGCCAGCAGCGTAGGAGGACAGGGGGGCTATGGCTACACCTTC
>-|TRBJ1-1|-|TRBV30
CAWQSHEAFF
TGTGCCTGGCAGAGCCATGAAGCTTTCTTT
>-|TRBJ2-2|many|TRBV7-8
CASSLAPLRAGELFF
TGTGCCAGCAGCTTAGCTCCACTGAGGGCCGGGGAGCTGTTTTTT
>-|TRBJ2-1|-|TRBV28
CASSFGISATIF
TGTGCCAGCAGTTTCGGGATCTCCGCTACGATCTTC
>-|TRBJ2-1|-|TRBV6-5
CASSYNSDSYNEQFF
TGTGCCAGCAGTTACAATAGCGACTCCTACAATGAGCAGTTCTTC